This T cell receptor beta chain was documented in a study of blood T cell repertoires in COVID-19. On the study more broadly: Donors in the United States, Italy and Spain gave samples during acute or convalescent COVID-19.

Clones were read by immunoSEQ multiplex PCR, and TCRdb kept only the in-frame ones, dropping some. The repertoire holds 55,000 to 65,000 clones, with roughly 80% as singletons. CDR1 is SGHTA and CDR2 is FQGNSA in the germline V gene. This CDR3 has 13 residues. V was cut by 1 base and J by 6 bases, with 4 bases left in between. Concerning this clone: The same CDR3 arises from other DNA sequences in this sample as well.

Material: peripheral blood. The chain couples TRBV7-2 to TRBJ1-6; D not resolved. The TCR sequence derives from a man in his sixties with acute or convalescent COVID-19. CDR3 nucleotides: TGTGCCAGCAGCTTAGGCGGTAATTCACCCCTCCACTTT. Protein sequence: CASSLGGNSPLHF.